The 20 T cell receptor beta chains reported below all come from one sample, sequenced in a study of T cell responses to AZD1222 COVID-19 vaccine. Repertoires were generated with immunoSEQ multiplex PCR, while TCRdb's copy carries only in-frame clones and drops some. The table shows 95,000 to 110,000 clones, with about 89% occurring only once. Specimen: peripheral blood, collected 28 days after the second AZD1222 dose. Every receptor here comes from an adult who received the AZD1222 COVID-19 vaccine.

The V and J genes are TRBV3-1 (or the pseudogene TRBV3-2) and TRBJ2-2, with a tentative D call TRBD1 (5 bases). This CDR3 comprises 14 residues. Germline V CDR1 and CDR2: LGHDT, YNNKEL (reference sequence). Trimming cost V 3 bases and J 7 bases, with 12 bases left between them. This chain's CDR3 is CASSQVRAGGELFF. The CDR3 DNA reads TGTGCCAGCAGCCAGGTCAGGGCAGGCGGGGAGCTGTTTTTT.

This rearrangement joins TRBV5-1 to TRBJ1-3; D is ambiguous. The CDR3 has 13 amino acids. Trimming cost V 5 bases and J 4 bases, with 10 bases left between them. Germline CDR1 is SGHRS and CDR2 is YFSETQ. CDR3 DNA sequence: TGCGCCAGCAGTTCTGACCCGGGAAACACCATATATTTT. This translates into CASSSDPGNTIYF.

This rearrangement joins TRBV19 to TRBJ2-7, with 7 positions matching TRBD2. Germline V gene data show CDR1 as LNHDA and CDR2 as SQIVND (reference sequence). This CDR3 spans 15 amino acids. The V segment lost 4 bases and the J segment 0 bases; nucleotides outside the gene matches: 6. Written as DNA, the CDR3 is TGTGCCAGTAGTAAAAAGCGGGATTCCTCCTACGAGCAGTACTTC. Its translation: CASSKKRDSSYEQYF. The full variable domain, its missing parts supplied by reference TRBV19 and TRBJ2-7, is DGGITQSPKYLFRKEGQNVTLSCEQNLNHDAMYWYRQDPGQGLRLIYYSQIVNDFQKGDIAEGYSVSREKKESFPLTVTSAQKNPTAFYLCASSKKRDSSYEQYFGPGTRLTVT.

This sequence joins TRBV19 and TRBJ2-2; 9 bases are a match to TRBD1. With 6 bases clipped from V and 5 bases from J, the junction kept 4 bases outside the gene matches. The germline gives CDR1 LNHDA, CDR2 SQIVND (reference sequence). This CDR3 is built from 14 residues. CDR3 residues: CASRGQGKTGELFF. As DNA, the CDR3 is TGTGCCAGTAGGGGACAGGGTAAGACCGGGGAGCTGTTTTTT.

The chain joins TRBV27 to TRBJ1-1; weak D call: TRBD1 (6 bases). CDR3 length equals 14 residues. V was clipped by 6 bases and J by 1 base, with 12 bases between them. Germline CDR1 MNHEY, CDR2 SMNVEV (reference sequence). The CDR3 DNA sequence: TGTGCCAGCAGACAGGGAGAAACGAACACTGAAGCTTTCTTT. This translates into CASRQGETNTEAFF.

This sequence joins TRBV12-5 and TRBJ2-3, with D possibly TRBD1 on 5 matching bases. Germline V gene sequence: CDR1 LGHNT, CDR2 FRNRAP. Trimming removed 4 bases from V and 2 bases from J, with 10 bases in between. The CDR3 has 14 amino acids. CDR3 loop: CASGWGGNTDTQYF. CDR3 DNA: TGTGCTAGTGGTTGGGGCGGAAACACAGATACGCAGTATTTT.

The chain has TRBV6-2 or TRBV6-3 and TRBJ2-5; the match to TRBD2 covers 8 bases. The CDR3 spans 14 residues. J gave up 5 bases and V 6 bases, and 8 bases lay outside the gene matches. CDR1 is MNHEY and CDR2 is SVGEGT in the germline V gene. The chain's CDR3 is CASSTTLAGETQYF. The DNA for the CDR3 is TGTGCCAGCAGCACCACCTTAGCGGGGGAGACCCAGTACTTC.

The rearrangement uses TRBV29-1 and TRBJ2-6; D is tentatively TRBD1 or TRBD2 (6 bases each). The V gene's germline CDR1 is SQVTM and CDR2 ANQGSEA. Trimming cost V 5 bases and J 0 bases, with 11 bases left between them. The CDR3 totals 15 residues. The CDR3 DNA follows: TGCAGCGTTACGGGGGCAAGCTCTGGGGCCAACGTCCTGACTTTC. The encoded protein is CSVTGASSGANVLTF.

This clone is a singleton in its sample. CDR3 DNA sequence: TGTGCCAGCAGTTATCCGGGGGGCTTCGGCTACACCTTC. Translating it yields CASSYPGGFGYTF. The V call is TRBV6-6, the J call TRBJ1-2; a possible D gene is TRBD1 (6 bases). The CDR3 is 13 amino acids. The V and J ends lost 3 bases and 8 bases respectively, with 13 bases between them. CDR1 is MNHNY, CDR2 SVGAGI, per germline (reference sequence).

J is TRBJ2-7 and V is TRBV30, with a tentative D call TRBD1 (6 bases). The V gene lost 1 base and the J gene lost 4 bases, with 14 bases spanning the gap. The CDR3 sequence is 14 residues long. Germline V gene data show CDR1 as GTSNPN and CDR2 as SVGIG (reference sequence). The CDR3 DNA is TGTGCCTGGAGTGACACAGGGCGTGGTTACGAGCAGTACTTC. It codes for CAWSDTGRGYEQYF.

V is TRBV19 and J is TRBJ1-2; D might be TRBD1 (6 bases). Trimming left V 6 bases short and J 0 bases short, with 14 bases between. CDR3 length: 15 amino acids. The germline CDR1 and CDR2 sequences are LNHDA and SQIVND (reference sequence). The CDR3: CASRGQVASNYGYTF. For the CDR3, the DNA is TGTGCCAGTAGGGGACAAGTTGCTTCTAACTATGGCTACACCTTC.

The chain combines TRBV27 with TRBJ1-6; TRBD1 is a possible D gene (5 bases). The CDR3 runs to 14 residues. The ends were cut back, 2 bases at V and 6 bases at J, with 8 bases in the middle. Germline V gene sequence: CDR1 MNHEY, CDR2 SMNVEV (reference sequence). CDR3 coding DNA: TGTGCCAGCAGTTTAGACGGGGGTAATTCACCCCTCCACTTT. Protein sequence: CASSLDGGNSPLHF.

The count of this clone is one. This chain connects TRBV19 to TRBJ1-2; 7 bases are shared with TRBD1. With 3 bases clipped from V and 8 bases from J, the junction kept 15 bases outside the gene matches. In germline, CDR1 is LNHDA, CDR2 SQIVND (reference sequence). The CDR3 runs 16 residues. CDR3: CASSMYIGQVLRGYTF. The CDR3 DNA sequence: TGTGCCAGTAGTATGTACATCGGACAGGTCCTGAGGGGCTACACCTTC.

This clone was seen a single time. The rearrangement joins TRBV7-6 to TRBJ2-5; D remains ambiguous. In germline, CDR1 is SGHVS, CDR2 FNYEAQ. The V and J ends lost 5 bases and 1 base respectively, with 8 bases between them. This CDR3 is built from 13 residues. CDR3: CASSPGAQETQYF. CDR3 DNA: TGTGCCAGCAGCCCTGGCGCCCAAGAGACCCAGTACTTC.

The gene calls are TRBV5-4 and TRBJ2-7; D gene uncertain. The CDR3 contains 14 residues. Germline loops: CDR1 SGHNT, CDR2 YYREEE (reference sequence). The V end lost 2 bases, the J end lost 3 bases, and 12 bases lay between the germline ends. This chain's CDR3 is CASSFQGRGYEQYF. The DNA of the CDR3 is TGTGCCAGCAGCTTTCAAGGTAGAGGCTACGAGCAGTACTTC.

The chain couples TRBV6-4 to TRBJ1-4, with 7 bases aligning to TRBD1. After removal of 3 bases from V and 1 base from J, the junction contained 5 bases not matched to a gene. Looked up from germline, CDR1 is MRHNA and CDR2 is SNTAGT. The CDR3 runs 16 residues. The CDR3 protein is CASSEPDRVTNEKLFF. The CDR3, as DNA: TGTGCCAGCAGTGAGCCCGACAGGGTAACTAATGAAAAACTGTTTTTT.

The J gene is TRBJ2-1, the V gene TRBV28; TRBD2 aligns across 14 bases. Germline CDR1 reads MDHEN; CDR2 reads SYDVKM. Trimming took 6 bases from V and 5 from J; bases not matched to a gene: 12. The CDR3 is 18 residues long. The DNA of the CDR3 is TGTGCCAGCAGCCTACTCCGACTAGCGGGGGGGCTGGACAATGAGCAGTTCTTC. Encoded protein: CASSLLRLAGGLDNEQFF. The complete variable domain, with remaining parts taken from reference TRBV28 and TRBJ2-1, reads DVKVTQSSRYLVKRTGEKVFLECVQDMDHENMFWYRQDPGLGLRLIYFSYDVKMKEKGDIPEGYSVSREKKERFSLILESASTNQTSMYLCASSLLRLAGGLDNEQFFGPGTRLTVL.

The chain couples TRBV3-1 (or the pseudogene TRBV3-2) to TRBJ2-3, with 15 bases identical to TRBD2. The germline V gene encodes CDR1 LGHDT and CDR2 YNNKEL (reference sequence). This CDR3 region has 21 residues. Trimming removed 0 bases from V and 4 bases from J; junction bases left unmatched: 14. CDR3 protein: CASSQEAGTSGRIYRADTQYF. The CDR3 region has the DNA TGTGCCAGCAGCCAAGAGGCCGGGACTAGCGGGAGGATTTATAGGGCAGATACGCAGTATTTT.

The chain recombines TRBV2 with TRBJ1-2; 7 bases are a match to TRBD1. Trimming cost V 6 bases and J 8 bases; bases outside gene matches: 3. Germline CDR1 reads SNHLY; CDR2 reads FYNNEI. This CDR3 is built from 11 residues. CDR3 residues: CASRTGTGYTF. DNA for the CDR3: TGTGCCAGCAGGACAGGGACAGGCTACACCTTC.

This sequence joins TRBV2 and TRBJ1-1, with D maybe TRBD1 (6 bases). The V end lost 7 bases, the J end lost 12 bases, and 12 bases lay between the germline ends. Germline values: CDR1 SNHLY, CDR2 FYNNEI. CDR3 length equals 10 residues. The CDR3 here is CASIQGATFF. CDR3 DNA: TGTGCCAGCATACAGGGTGCGACTTTCTTT.